This T cell receptor (beta chain) appears in the sequencing data of a study of control samples from healthy donors and cancer patients. Losses at the gene ends were 5 bases for V and 4 bases for J; bases not matched to a gene: 8. The length of the CDR3 is 15 residues. Germline CDR1 reads SGHTA; CDR2 reads FQGNSA. Generated by immunoSEQ multiplex PCR, the TCRdb table keeps only in-frame clones and is missing some. The table includes about 120,000 clones, around 89% detected once. This receptor was obtained from a woman in her fifties or sixties with lung cancer. The chain recombines TRBV7-2 with TRBJ2-7; 10 nucleotides match TRBD2. The sequenced material came from PBMCs. CDR3 sequence reads: CASSPRSGGAYEQYF. The CDR3 DNA reads as TGTGCCAGCAGCCCCCGAAGCGGGGGGGCGTACGAGCAGTACTTC. The variable domain in full, completed from reference TRBV7-2 and TRBJ2-7, reads GAGVSQSPSNKVTEKGKDVELRCDPISGHTALYWYRQSLGQGLEFLIYFQGNSAPDKSGLPSDRFSAERTGGSVSTLTIQRTQQEDSAVYLCASSPRSGGAYEQYFGPGTRLTVT.